The rows below give T cell receptor beta chains drawn from one sample of a study of blood T cells in healthy people across ages. One entry per CDR3 protein results from TCRdb running MiXCR on the 5' RACE reads. Altogether hundreds of thousands of distinct CDR3 sequences are present, 22% being singletons, with the ten largest covering 22%. Sequencing was performed on blood. The receptors were gathered from a man in his 70s in good health. CDR3s leave out the opening cysteine and the closing phenylalanine or tryptophan. Each record gives: D gene, V gene, J gene, CDR3 protein. The D gene is left open where the match is weak.

D: -; V: TRBV20-1; J: TRBJ1-3; CDR3: SATSGPNSGNTIY
D: -; V: TRBV7-2; J: TRBJ1-1; CDR3: ASSPGTTYTEAF
D: -; V: TRBV2; J: TRBJ2-3; CDR3: ASSGTNRGTDTQY
D: TRBD1; V: TRBV15; J: TRBJ2-5; CDR3: ATSREMTGSTQY
D: TRBD2; V: TRBV12-3/TRBV12-4; J: TRBJ2-1; CDR3: ASSRLAGASNEQF
D: TRBD1; V: TRBV18; J: TRBJ2-6; CDR3: ASSRTGAGANVLT
D: TRBD1; V: TRBV19; J: TRBJ1-2; CDR3: ASTRGTGGAEYGYT
D: TRBD2; V: TRBV20-1; J: TRBJ2-1; CDR3: SARGGLAGPNRNEQF
D: -; V: TRBV15; J: TRBJ2-1; CDR3: ATSRTGLLRNEQF
D: TRBD1; V: TRBV18; J: TRBJ2-1; CDR3: ASSPQGARGEQF
D: -; V: TRBV23-1; J: TRBJ1-4; CDR3: ASSRNGLLGEKLF
D: -; V: TRBV29-1; J: TRBJ1-1; CDR3: SVEAYTGTEAF
D: TRBD1; V: TRBV3-1; J: TRBJ2-1; CDR3: ASSPLQGTYNEQF
D: TRBD2; V: TRBV20-1; J: TRBJ2-1; CDR3: SARDIRTSHNEQF
D: TRBD1; V: TRBV10-3; J: TRBJ2-7; CDR3: AISETGQGYEQY
D: -; V: TRBV12-3/TRBV12-4; J: TRBJ1-2; CDR3: ASSSPVSGYT
D: -; V: TRBV28; J: TRBJ1-6; CDR3: ASSAGAMSSYNSPLH
D: -; V: TRBV20-1; J: TRBJ2-6; CDR3: SASGGYGANVLT
D: -; V: TRBV12-3/TRBV12-4; J: TRBJ1-5; CDR3: ASSANGINQPQH
D: -; V: TRBV28; J: TRBJ1-2; CDR3: ASSLMGGRLYGYT
D: -; V: TRBV18; J: TRBJ2-3; CDR3: ASSPRGTDTQY
D: -; V: TRBV5-1; J: TRBJ2-2; CDR3: ASSLAWSNTGELF
D: TRBD2; V: TRBV7-3; J: TRBJ2-3; CDR3: ASSLIGTSGDTQY
D: TRBD1; V: TRBV12-3/TRBV12-4; J: TRBJ1-3; CDR3: ASSTGAENTIY
D: TRBD2; V: TRBV20-1; J: TRBJ2-3; CDR3: SATGLAGGNTDTQY
D: -; V: TRBV6-6; J: TRBJ2-5; CDR3: ASSYQGWHQETQY
D: -; V: TRBV3-1; J: TRBJ2-5; CDR3: ASSTPRRETQY
D: -; V: TRBV7-2; J: TRBJ2-1; CDR3: ASSLSPLANEQF
D: TRBD2; V: TRBV5-1; J: TRBJ2-6; CDR3: ASSQTSGIGANVLT
D: TRBD1; V: TRBV28; J: TRBJ2-7; CDR3: ATLDRDRGSYEQY
D: -; V: TRBV20-1; J: TRBJ1-5; CDR3: SAGQGGGGNQPQH
D: -; V: TRBV20-1; J: TRBJ2-5; CDR3: SATVGRTERTRY